This T cell receptor (beta chain) stems from a study of breast tumors, draining lymph nodes, adjacent tissues. The CDR3 covers 13 residues. Trimming removed 2 bases at V and 10 bases at J, with 12 bases between. Germline-derived CDR1 and CDR2 are MNHEY and SVGAGI. MiXCR was run by TCRdb on the multiplex PCR reads, yielding one entry per CDR3 protein. This sample yields 120,000 or so distinct CDR3 sequences, of which nearly 20% are seen a single time; roughly 3.5% belongs to the top ten. Axillary draining lymph nodes of breast cancer patients supplied the node samples. Of note for this clonotype: The target antigen is unknown.

General study findings and limits: Tumor TCR diversity was below lymph nodes but above nontumor tissue.

The specimen was axillary lymph node tissue. The receptor comes from a female donor with breast cancer. Some clones in this sample may be carry-over from other donors' samples. The V and J genes are TRBV6-5 and TRBJ1-5, with unresolved D. CDR3 amino acids: CASSYRKISPQHF. CDR3 nucleotides: TGTGCCAGCAGTTACAGGAAAATCAGCCCCCAGCATTTT.